Detailed here is one T cell receptor (beta chain). This CDR3 has 14 residues. Germline lookup yields CDR1 SGHVS and CDR2 FNYEAQ. Trimming took 3 bases from V and 9 from J; bases not matched to a gene: 6. This record belongs to a study of blood T cell repertoires in COVID-19. Looking at the study overall: Samples of COVID-19 (acute and convalescent) were obtained from the United States, Italy and Spain. PBMCs, B-cell-depleted T cells, or T cells were the source of the cDNA or gDNA that made up the material.

Generated by immunoSEQ multiplex PCR, the TCRdb table keeps only in-frame clones and is missing some. The sample lists 30,000 to 45,000 clones, 75% to 95% occurring once. The source is a human donor in a cohort sampled during active COVID-19. The specimen was peripheral blood. The rearrangement links TRBV7-6 to TRBJ2-1; 9 bases are a match to TRBD2. The CDR3 DNA follows: TGTGCCAGCAGCTTTGCGGGAGGGCCCGGTGAGCAGTTCTTC. Its protein product is CASSFAGGPGEQFF.